The 16 T cell receptor beta chains below all came from one sample that was sequenced in a study of shared clonotypes between healthy human individuals. The table came from immunoSEQ multiplex PCR; TCRdb's copy has only in-frame clones and leaves some out. The sample has about 450,000 clones; about four fifths are singletons. The specimen sequenced was PBMCs. The receptors come from a woman aged 40-49 years in good health. Some clones in this sample may be carry-over from other donors' samples.

V usage is TRBV28 and J usage is TRBJ1-1; D is ambiguous. V was cut by 2 bases and J by 1 base, with 14 bases left in between. CDR1 and CDR2 from the germline V gene are MDHEN and SYDVKM. This CDR3 has 16 residues. The CDR3 sequence is CASSLPLVSGNTEAFF. Written as DNA, the CDR3 is TGTGCCAGCAGTTTACCATTAGTGTCTGGGAACACTGAAGCTTTCTTT.

The chain recombines TRBV11-2 with TRBJ1-2; weak D call: TRBD1 (6 bases). Trimming shortened V by 5 bases and J by 6 bases, and 19 bases separated the two germline ends. Per the germline V gene, CDR1 is SGHAT and CDR2 is FQNNGV. This CDR3 is 15 amino acids long. CDR3 residues: CASSPLTGSKDGYTF. CDR3 coding DNA: TGTGCCAGCAGCCCGCTCACAGGGTCAAAGGATGGCTACACCTTC.

This chain uses TRBV9 with TRBJ2-1, with TRBD2 matching over 9 bases. V shed 4 bases and J 3 bases; nucleotides not matched to a gene: 5. The V gene's germline CDR1 is SGDLS and CDR2 YYNGEE. The CDR3 is 15 residues long. The CDR3 DNA sequence: TGTGCCAGCAGCCCGCGACTAGCGGACTACAATGAGCAGTTCTTC. This sequence encodes CASSPRLADYNEQFF.

This chain uses TRBV6-6 with TRBJ2-2, with D perhaps TRBD1 (6 bases). Per germline, CDR1 MNHNY and CDR2 SVGAGI (reference sequence). The V end lost 5 bases, the J end lost 6 bases, and 10 bases lay between the germline ends. The CDR3 is 13 residues long. This chain's CDR3 is CASSAAGAGELFF. CDR3 DNA sequence: TGTGCCAGCAGTGCCGCAGGGGCCGGGGAGCTGTTTTTT.

V is TRBV11-2 and J is TRBJ2-7; 11 nucleotides match TRBD2. Germline V gives CDR1 SGHAT, CDR2 FQNNGV. Unmatched junction bases numbered 7, after V lost 5 bases and J lost 1 base. The CDR3 contains 16 residues. CDR3 loop: CASSLGLAGHSYEQYF. DNA of the CDR3: TGTGCCAGCAGCCTCGGACTAGCGGGCCATTCCTACGAGCAGTACTTC.

This chain joins TRBV6-6 and TRBJ1-5, with D unclear. CDR3 length: 14 amino acids. V gave up 7 bases and J gave up 1 base, with 11 bases separating them. Germline CDR1 reads MNHNY; CDR2 reads SVGAGI (reference sequence). The chain's CDR3 is CASTPQLSNQPQHF. The CDR3, as DNA: TGTGCCAGCACCCCGCAATTAAGCAATCAGCCCCAGCATTTT.

This chain uses TRBV28 with TRBJ2-1; D is uncertain. CDR3 length: 12 amino acids. Germline V gene sequence: CDR1 MDHEN, CDR2 SYDVKM. V lost 8 bases and J lost 12, with 17 bases in between. The DNA of the CDR3 is TGTGCCAGCGTTGGGGAAACGGGCCTGCAGTTCTTC. Protein: CASVGETGLQFF.

This clone was detected ten times or more. The chain has TRBV28 and TRBJ1-5; TRBD1 might be the D (6 bases). CDR1 is MDHEN and CDR2 is SYDVKM in the germline V gene. This CDR3 spans 16 amino acids. Trimming stripped 3 bases from V and 0 bases from J, with 12 bases between. The CDR3 sequence: CASSFLQGYSNQPQHF. CDR3 nucleotide sequence: TGTGCCAGCAGTTTTCTCCAGGGGTATAGCAATCAGCCCCAGCATTTT.

This clone has a single count. The gene calls are TRBV7-8 and TRBJ2-4, with a tentative D call TRBD1 (6 bases). V lost 1 base and J lost 5, with 12 bases in between. The CDR3 spans 15 residues. Germline lookup yields CDR1 SGHVS and CDR2 FQNEAQ. CDR3 bases: TGTGCCAGCAGCTTAGTTTCAGGGGTGGAAAACATTCAGTACTTC. This gives the protein CASSLVSGVENIQYF.

The chain has TRBV5-1 and TRBJ2-1; 10 bases match TRBD1. V shed 5 bases and J 4 bases; nucleotides not matched to a gene: 9. The CDR3 covers 16 residues. Germline assignment: CDR1 SGHRS and CDR2 YFSETQ. The CDR3 region has the DNA TGCGCCAGCAGTCCGACCGGGACAGGGGTTTACAATGAGCAGTTCTTC. It yields the protein CASSPTGTGVYNEQFF. Full variable domain (missing parts from reference TRBV5-1 and TRBJ2-1): KAGVTQTPRYLIKTRGQQVTLSCSPISGHRSVSWYQQTPGQGLQFLFEYFSETQRNKGNFPGRFSGRQFSNSRSEMNVSTLELGDSALYLCASSPTGTGVYNEQFFGPGTRLTVL.

The rearrangement uses TRBV2 and TRBJ2-7, with D tentatively TRBD1 or TRBD2 (5 bases each). Germline CDR1 and CDR2: SNHLY and FYNNEI. The CDR3 contains 12 residues. V lost 6 bases and J 5 bases, leaving 11 bases between the germline ends. The CDR3 loop is CASRGESHEQYF. CDR3 coding DNA: TGTGCCAGCAGGGGGGAGTCCCACGAGCAGTACTTC.

V and J are TRBV12-2 and TRBJ2-5; TRBD2, the D gene given by the table, was not confirmed from the DNA. TRBV12-2 is a recognized pseudogene. The CDR3 has 20 residues. The CDR3 sequence: CASRLGPGLAGGRREETQYF. Here the CDR3 DNA reads TGTGCAAGTCGCTTAGGGCCGGGACTAGCGGGAGGAAGGAGGGAAGAGACCCAGTACTTC.

The V call is TRBV7-2, the J call TRBJ2-3; possibly TRBD2 for D (5 bases). In germline, CDR1 is SGHTA, CDR2 FQGNSA. Deletions cut 0 bases from V and 2 bases from J, with 6 bases between. The CDR3 has 14 amino acids. The CDR3 protein is CASSLAGATDTQYF. The CDR3, as DNA: TGTGCCAGCAGCTTAGCGGGAGCCACAGATACGCAGTATTTT.

V and J are TRBV6-6 and TRBJ1-5; tentatively, D is TRBD1 (6 bases). This CDR3 has 14 amino acids. Germline CDR1 MNHNY, CDR2 SVGAGI (reference sequence). Trimming shortened V by 0 bases and J by 12 bases, and 15 bases separated the two germline ends. In nucleotides, the CDR3 is TGTGCCAGCAGTTACTCTCCCGGACAGAGAAACCAGCATTTT. Its translation is CASSYSPGQRNQHF.

For this clone: This likely stems from a read error, as it lies one base from a far larger clone. The sample holds other DNA sequences that translate to the same CDR3. The chain couples TRBV30 to TRBJ2-7; D assignment may be TRBD1 or TRBD2 (8 bases each). Trimming removed 3 bases from V and 7 bases from J, with 22 bases in between. The CDR3 runs to 15 residues. Germline CDR1 is GTSNPN and CDR2 is SVGIG (reference sequence). CDR3 sequence (DNA): TGTGCCTGGAGCCGAGGACAGGGACTAGTAGAGGAGCAGTACTTC. Protein: CAWSRGQGLVEEQYF.

V and J are TRBV10-3 and TRBJ2-1; TRBD1 aligns across 10 bases. The germline CDR1 and CDR2 sequences are ENHRY and SYGVKD. The trim removed 6 bases at V and 8 bases at J, leaving 10 bases unmatched. This CDR3 has 15 amino acids. The CDR3 loop reads CAISDRDRGPHEQFF. CDR3 bases: TGTGCCATCAGCGACCGGGACAGGGGCCCACATGAGCAGTTCTTC.